This passage covers 20 T cell receptor beta chains from one sample sequenced in a study of blood T cells in healthy people across ages. Using a J-beta primer mix together with a sample-barcoded 5' primer, a second PCR was run for about 6 to 12 cycles. From the 5' RACE reads, TCRdb called clonotypes with MiXCR, one entry per CDR3 protein. Of fewer than 1,200,000 distinct CDR3 sequences in the sample, approximately 25% were seen once. The same data also went into a second study, on T cells of mothers and their children.

Material: blood. These receptors were taken from a girl aged 2 to 10 in good health.

The chain carries TRBV7-2 and TRBJ2-3, with 8 nucleotides matching TRBD2. Germline-derived CDR1 and CDR2 are SGHTA and FQGNSA. V was clipped by 5 bases and J by 7 bases; unmatched bases: 11. This CDR3 contains 15 residues. The CDR3 sequence is CASSLEASGSHTQYF. Here the CDR3 DNA reads TGTGCCAGCAGCCTAGAGGCTAGCGGGTCACATACGCAGTATTTT.

This clonotype was detected only a few times. The rearrangement joins TRBV29-1 to TRBJ2-7; perhaps TRBD1 as D (6 bases). Trimming removed 7 bases from V and 2 bases from J, with 15 bases in between. Germline V gene sequence: CDR1 SQVTM, CDR2 ANQGSEA. The CDR3 has 13 residues. CDR3 DNA sequence: TGCAGCGCGCTACAGGGAGACACCTACGAGCAGTACTTC. Translating it yields CSALQGDTYEQYF.

J is TRBJ2-1 and V is TRBV20-1; 10 positions agree with TRBD2. The V gene end was trimmed by 1 base and the J gene end by 3 bases; junction bases not matched to a gene: 12. Germline V gives CDR1 DFQATT, CDR2 SNEGSKA (reference sequence). The CDR3 totals 18 residues. Here the CDR3 reads CSARARASGRIGYNEQFF. As DNA, the CDR3 is TGCAGTGCTAGAGCTCGGGCTAGCGGGAGAATCGGCTACAATGAGCAGTTCTTC.

The J gene is TRBJ2-7, the V gene TRBV12-3 or TRBV12-4; 9 bases are a match to TRBD1. V lost 2 bases to trimming and J lost 4 bases; unmatched junction nucleotides: 9. The CDR3 has 16 residues. CDR3 region: CASSLNPTGQGYEQYF. CDR3 in DNA: TGTGCCAGCAGTTTAAACCCTACGGGACAGGGTTACGAGCAGTACTTC.

This chain uses TRBV20-1 with TRBJ2-1, with D tentatively TRBD2 (6 bases). Matching the DNA end better, TRBJ2-7 makes the J call doubtful. There are 14 residues in the CDR3. In germline, CDR1 is DFQATT, CDR2 SNEGSKA (reference sequence). The CDR3 here is CSARGEGLTYEQYF. The CDR3 DNA reads TGCAGTGCTAGAGGCGAGGGACTCACCTACGAGCAGTACTTC.

V gene TRBV20-1 combines with J gene TRBJ2-1; 10 nucleotides line up with TRBD2. The tail of the sequence fits TRBJ2-5 better, so the J call may be wrong. The CDR3 totals 13 residues. CDR1 and CDR2 from the germline V gene are DFQATT and SNEGSKA (reference sequence). The CDR3 is CSVRPSGRETQYF. In DNA form, the CDR3 reads TGCAGTGTTCGGCCTAGCGGGAGAGAGACCCAGTACTTC.

This rearrangement joins TRBV25-1 to TRBJ2-5; a possible D gene is TRBD2 (6 bases). The J call could be wrong; TRBJ2-1 is a better fit for the DNA end. The germline gives CDR1 MGHDK, CDR2 SYGVNS. The CDR3 contains 15 residues. The CDR3 loop is CASSFNLLAGNEQFF. The CDR3, as DNA: TGTGCCAGCAGTTTCAACTTACTAGCTGGCAATGAGCAGTTCTTC.

The chain joins TRBV19 to TRBJ2-7, with D possibly TRBD1 on 7 matching bases. Germline V gene data show CDR1 as LNHDA and CDR2 as SQIVND (reference sequence). V shed 1 base and J shed 4 bases, with 14 bases lying between them. This CDR3 spans 15 amino acids. As DNA, the CDR3 is TGTGCCAGTAGTATAGTCCCAGGGGGGCAATACGAGCAGTACTTC. It is translated as CASSIVPGGQYEQYF. Full variable domain (missing parts from reference TRBV19 and TRBJ2-7): DGGITQSPKYLFRKEGQNVTLSCEQNLNHDAMYWYRQDPGQGLRLIYYSQIVNDFQKGDIAEGYSVSREKKESFPLTVTSAQKNPTAFYLCASSIVPGGQYEQYFGPGTRLTVT.

The chain carries TRBV28 and TRBJ2-5, with 14 bases identical to TRBD2. Gene TRBJ2-7 matches the end of the DNA better, so the J call may be wrong. This CDR3 region has 16 residues. The germline V gene has CDR1 MDHEN and CDR2 SYDVKM. CDR3 loop: CASNPRLAGGPYEQYF. The CDR3 nucleotides are TGTGCCAGCAATCCTCGACTAGCGGGAGGGCCCTACGAGCAGTACTTC.

This sequence joins TRBV12-3 or TRBV12-4 and TRBJ2-7; tentatively, D is TRBD1 or TRBD2 (6 bases each). V was clipped by 3 bases and J by 6 bases, with 15 bases between them. The CDR3 runs to 14 residues. The CDR3 bases are TGTGCCAGCAGTTTTATCGGGGGCGTGTTCGAGCAGTACTTC. Translation gives CASSFIGGVFEQYF.

J is TRBJ2-1 and V is TRBV12-3 or TRBV12-4, with TRBD2 identical over 12 bases. J was trimmed by 7 bases and V by 8 bases; bases with no gene match: 12. There are 16 residues in the CDR3. The CDR3 here is CASLLAGGPGVNEQFF. As DNA, the CDR3 is TGTGCCAGCCTCCTAGCGGGGGGGCCGGGTGTAAATGAGCAGTTCTTC.

This clonotype was counted many times. The chain links TRBV7-2 to TRBJ2-5, with 9 bases lining up with TRBD2. The junction had 3 bases not matched to a gene; V was cut back by 3 bases and J by 1 base. The CDR3 has 15 amino acids. CDR1 and CDR2 from the germline V gene are SGHTA and FQGNSA. In DNA, the CDR3 is TGTGCCAGCAGCTTTAGCGGGGGCCTCCAAGAGACCCAGTACTTC. Its translation: CASSFSGGLQETQYF.

The chain employs TRBV7-2 and TRBJ1-1; D is ambiguous. CDR1 and CDR2 from the germline V gene are SGHTA and FQGNSA. V was trimmed by 6 bases and J by 2 bases, leaving 13 bases between them. CDR3 length: 14 residues. CDR3 sequence reads: CASSRPVSNTEAFF. The CDR3 DNA reads TGTGCCAGCAGTAGGCCAGTGTCTAACACTGAAGCTTTCTTT.

The gene calls are TRBV6-4 and TRBJ2-3, with TRBD2 matching over 11 bases. Germline loops: CDR1 MRHNA, CDR2 SNTAGT. Trimming took 4 bases from V and 0 from J; bases not matched to a gene: 3. This CDR3 comprises 16 residues. CDR3 nucleotide sequence: TGTGCCAGCAGTGTGTCTAGCGGGGGGAGCACAGATACGCAGTATTTT. This gives the protein CASSVSSGGSTDTQYF.

The V and J genes are TRBV29-1 and TRBJ1-6; D uncertain. This CDR3 contains 15 residues. Trimming stripped 1 base from V and 5 bases from J, with 12 bases between. Germline CDR1 SQVTM, CDR2 ANQGSEA. CDR3 region: CSVEGTRGNNSPLHF. CDR3 sequence (DNA): TGCAGCGTTGAAGGTACCCGGGGTAATAATTCACCCCTCCACTTT.

The chain combines TRBV28 with TRBJ2-5, with 12 bases that match TRBD1. The J call may be wrong; the DNA end is better matched by TRBJ2-1. The CDR3 is 15 amino acids. Per germline, CDR1 MDHEN and CDR2 SYDVKM. This CDR3 is CASSLGTGGAGEQFF. As DNA, the CDR3 is TGTGCCAGCAGTTTGGGGACAGGGGGCGCGGGTGAGCAGTTCTTC.

This clonotype was found a few times. The V call is TRBV27, the J call TRBJ1-2; the D gene is possibly TRBD1 (5 bases). The CDR3 runs to 15 residues. Trimming removed 5 bases at V and 8 bases at J, with 21 bases between. Germline-derived CDR1 and CDR2 are MNHEY and SMNVEV (reference sequence). The CDR3 here is CASSPTGLSDRGYTF. The CDR3 DNA reads as TGTGCCAGCAGTCCTACGGGACTTTCGGATAGGGGCTACACCTTC.

This chain joins TRBV4-1 and TRBJ2-7, with TRBD2 as a possible D gene (6 bases). Trimming removed 1 base from V and 4 bases from J, with 11 bases in between. The germline V gene encodes CDR1 MGHRA and CDR2 YSYEKL. There are 14 residues in the CDR3. The CDR3 DNA reads TGCGCCAGCAGCCAAGTTAGCGGACGATACGAGCAGTACTTC. Its translation is CASSQVSGRYEQYF.

This clonotype has only one observation. The rearrangement links TRBV6-1 to TRBJ2-1; TRBD2 agrees at 10 bases. CDR1 and CDR2 from the germline V gene are MNHNS and SASEGT. This CDR3 is 16 amino acids long. V shed 5 bases and J 0 bases; nucleotides not matched to a gene: 4. In DNA, the CDR3 is TGTGCCAGCAGTCGAAGCGGGAGGGCCTCCTACAATGAGCAGTTCTTC. It yields the protein CASSRSGRASYNEQFF.

About this clonotype itself: With a much larger clone just one base away, this may be a read error. The chain is built from TRBV9 and TRBJ2-1, with TRBD2 matching over 8 bases. This CDR3 is built from 15 residues. Germline V gives CDR1 SGDLS, CDR2 YYNGEE. The CDR3 region has the DNA TGTGCCGGCAGCGTTAGCGGGGCCTTCGGGAATGAGCAGTTCTTC. It specifies CAGSVSGAFGNEQFF.